What follows are 28 T cell receptor beta chains derived from one specimen sequenced in a study of blood T cell repertoires in COVID-19 (dated by TCRdb to 2020 to 2021). Library construction relied on the immunoSEQ multiplex PCR assay. In TCRdb, the immuneACCESS table is reduced to in-frame sequences with V and J assigned. These tables do not hold every clone; where another copy was compared, an unresolved V gene accounts for under half, and the others remain unexplained. In all, the sample holds about 160,000 clones, and around nine tenths of those were seen once. Together, the top ten hold under 13% of the sample. The sample comprised peripheral blood. The receptors shown here come from a woman in her seventies with COVID-19, enrolled during active disease.

This sequence joins TRBV30 and TRBJ1-5, with 8 bases aligning to TRBD1. Germline trimming cut 2 bases from V and 5 bases from J; bases unmatched to any gene: 11. This CDR3 contains 16 residues. The V gene's germline CDR1 is GTSNPN and CDR2 SVGIG (reference sequence). CDR3 coding DNA: TGTGCCTGGAGTATCCCCCTGACAGGGGTGGATCAGCCCCAGCATTTT. It yields the protein CAWSIPLTGVDQPQHF.

The chain couples TRBV27 to TRBJ2-1; 7 nucleotides align to TRBD2. The CDR3 extends over 14 amino acids. CDR1 is MNHEY, CDR2 SMNVEV, per germline (reference sequence). Trimming removed 6 bases from V and 8 bases from J; junction bases left unmatched: 10. This CDR3 is CASSRTSVLDEQFF. Here the CDR3 DNA reads TGTGCCAGCAGCCGAACTAGCGTCCTAGATGAGCAGTTCTTC.

The V call is TRBV28, the J call TRBJ1-2; 10 nucleotides agree with TRBD1. Germline V gives CDR1 MDHEN, CDR2 SYDVKM. The ends lost 4 bases at V and 8 bases at J; junction bases unmatched: 4. The CDR3 has 13 residues. CDR3 region: CASSYGTGDGYTF. The CDR3, as DNA: TGTGCCAGCAGTTACGGGACAGGGGACGGCTACACCTTC.

Only one count was recorded for this clone. J is TRBJ1-4 and V is TRBV30, with TRBD1 matching over 10 bases. The CDR3 runs to 12 residues. Looked up from germline, CDR1 is GTSNPN and CDR2 is SVGIG (reference sequence). V gave up 7 bases and J gave up 5 bases; unmatched junction bases: 1. The CDR3 spells CALDRGNEKLFF. CDR3 nucleotides: TGTGCCTTGGACAGGGGGAATGAAAAACTGTTTTTT.

V usage is TRBV10-3 and J usage is TRBJ2-5; TRBD2 agrees at 7 bases. There are 16 residues in the CDR3. The germline V gene encodes CDR1 ENHRY and CDR2 SYGVKD. Germline trimming cut 2 bases from V and 4 bases from J; bases unmatched to any gene: 10. CDR3 coding DNA: TGTGCCATCAGTGAGGGGGGGGTCGGTAGCGTAGAGACCCAGTACTTC. Protein: CAISEGGVGSVETQYF.

The J gene is TRBJ2-7, the V gene TRBV19; TRBD1 aligns across 9 bases. CDR3 length equals 14 residues. In germline, CDR1 is LNHDA, CDR2 SQIVND (reference sequence). V shed 3 bases, J shed 4 bases, and the junction held 4 bases outside the gene matches. CDR3 amino acids: CASSMGQGRYEQYF. The CDR3 DNA sequence: TGTGCCAGTAGTATGGGACAGGGAAGATACGAGCAGTACTTC.

V is TRBV2 and J is TRBJ2-1; 11 positions match TRBD1. The CDR3 length is 14 residues. The V gene end was trimmed by 8 bases and the J gene end by 10 bases; junction bases not matched to a gene: 10. Germline V gives CDR1 SNHLY, CDR2 FYNNEI. CDR3 DNA: TGTGCCAGCTCCCCCGGGACAGGGGGTCGGGAGCAGTTCTTC. Translating gives CASSPGTGGREQFF.

This chain connects TRBV5-1 to TRBJ1-1; no reliable D call. The CDR3 runs to 16 residues. CDR1 SGHRS and CDR2 YFSETQ come from the germline V gene. V was pared by 7 bases and J by 0 bases, with 19 bases between. The CDR3 coding sequence is TGCGCCAGCGGTATTGGCAGAGGACTCATGAACACTGAAGCTTTCTTT. Translation: CASGIGRGLMNTEAFF.

This chain connects TRBV28 to TRBJ2-5; 8 bases fit TRBD1. CDR1 is MDHEN and CDR2 is SYDVKM in the germline V gene. The length of the CDR3 is 16 residues. Trimming took 4 bases from V and 5 from J; bases not matched to a gene: 12. CDR3 loop: CASSSPSTGARETQYF. DNA of the CDR3: TGTGCCAGCAGTTCACCATCGACAGGGGCAAGGGAGACCCAGTACTTC. The entire variable domain, with the rest obtained from reference TRBV28 and TRBJ2-5, is as follows: DVKVTQSSRYLVKRTGEKVFLECVQDMDHENMFWYRQDPGLGLRLIYFSYDVKMKEKGDIPEGYSVSREKKERFSLILESASTNQTSMYLCASSSPSTGARETQYFGPGTRLLVL.

This clone was recorded only once. This chain connects TRBV5-6 to TRBJ1-6; tentative D call: TRBD1 (6 bases). Trimming pared 4 bases from V and 2 bases from J, leaving 10 bases between. The CDR3 is 15 amino acids. Germline V CDR1 and CDR2: SGHDT, YYEEEE. The CDR3 nucleotides are TGTGCCAGCAGCATACAGGGTGCCTATAATTCACCCCTCCACTTT. Its translation is CASSIQGAYNSPLHF.

The chain links TRBV11-3 to TRBJ1-2; no clear D gene. V was trimmed by 3 bases and J by 3 bases, leaving 14 bases between them. CDR1 is SGHNT and CDR2 is YENEEA in the germline V gene. The CDR3 has 15 residues. The CDR3 bases are TGTGCCAGCAGCTTCACTCGCCGGGGAGACTATGGCTACACCTTC. It yields the protein CASSFTRRGDYGYTF.

A single count supports this clone. The CDR3 loop reads CRDDREDGYTF. The CDR3 bases are TGCAGGGATGACAGGGAAGATGGCTACACCTTC. The chain links TRBV20-1 to TRBJ1-2; 7 nucleotides line up with TRBD1. CDR1 is DFQATT and CDR2 is SNEGSKA in the germline V gene (reference sequence). This CDR3 spans 11 amino acids.

The chain carries TRBV2 and TRBJ1-6, with 9 bases identical to TRBD1. V was pared by 6 bases and J by 8 bases, with 8 bases of the junction left unmatched. CDR3 length: 15 residues. Germline assignment: CDR1 SNHLY and CDR2 FYNNEI. The CDR3 protein is CASRPTGGKDSPLHF. The CDR3 nucleotides are TGTGCCAGCAGGCCTACAGGGGGCAAAGATTCACCCCTCCACTTT. The full variable domain, rest sourced from reference TRBV2 and TRBJ1-6, is EPEVTQTPSHQVTQMGQEVILRCVPISNHLYFYWYRQILGQKVEFLVSFYNNEISEKSEIFDDQFSVERPDGSNFTLKIRSTKLEDSAMYFCASRPTGGKDSPLHFGNGTRLTVT.

The chain combines TRBV6-5 with TRBJ2-1; tentative D call: TRBD2 (5 bases). The CDR3 consists of 14 residues. V was cut by 8 bases and J by 5 bases, with 16 bases left in between. From germline, CDR1 is MNHEY and CDR2 SVGAGI. The CDR3 here is CASGLVTPNNEQFF. The CDR3 DNA follows: TGTGCCAGCGGACTGGTTACCCCCAACAATGAGCAGTTCTTC.

The chain joins TRBV5-6 to TRBJ1-4; D perhaps matches TRBD1 (5 bases). The CDR3 has 14 residues. Between the trimmed V and J ends, which lost 2 bases and 3 bases, there was a span of 8 bases. CDR1 and CDR2 (germline): SGHDT, YYEEEE. CDR3 in DNA: TGTGCCAGCAGCTTCGGGGGGTCTAATGAAAAACTGTTTTTT. Protein product: CASSFGGSNEKLFF.

The chain uses TRBV1 and TRBJ2-3; the tabulated D call, TRBD2, remains unverified against the DNA. TRBV1 is tagged as a pseudogene. The CDR3 extends over 16 amino acids. CDR3 DNA sequence: TGCACCAGCAGCCCCGGGACTAGCGCTTACACAGATACGCAGTATTTT. The encoded protein is CTSSPGTSAYTDTQYF.

The J gene is TRBJ2-7, the V gene TRBV5-5; D is perhaps TRBD1 (6 bases). V was clipped by 4 bases and J by 3 bases, with 20 bases between them. CDR1 is SGHKS, CDR2 YYEKEE, per germline (reference sequence). The CDR3 totals 16 residues. The CDR3 protein is CASSLSTGPSIYEQYF. CDR3 DNA sequence: TGTGCCAGCAGCCTATCGACAGGACCTTCTATCTACGAGCAGTACTTC.

The genes are TRBV5-1 and TRBJ1-5; D unclear. The germline V and J ends were trimmed by 0 bases and 6 bases, with 7 bases remaining between them. Per germline, CDR1 SGHRS and CDR2 YFSETQ. This CDR3 comprises 13 residues. The CDR3 region is CASSLDTGQPQHF. The DNA of the CDR3 is TGCGCCAGCAGCTTGGATACGGGTCAGCCCCAGCATTTT. The full variable domain, rest sourced from reference TRBV5-1 and TRBJ1-5, is KAGVTQTPRYLIKTRGQQVTLSCSPISGHRSVSWYQQTPGQGLQFLFEYFSETQRNKGNFPGRFSGRQFSNSRSEMNVSTLELGDSALYLCASSLDTGQPQHFGDGTRLSIL.

CDR3 protein: CASSLRRGGYQETQYF. CDR3 DNA: TGTGCCAGCAGCTTACGGCGCGGGGGGTACCAAGAGACCCAGTACTTC. The chain is built from TRBV7-9 and TRBJ2-5; 8 bases align to TRBD2. The trim removed 2 bases at V and 0 bases at J, leaving 5 bases unmatched. The CDR3 has 16 amino acids. The germline gives CDR1 SEHNR, CDR2 FQNEAQ (reference sequence).

On this clone itself: At one of its ends the junction is not consistent with the germline gene, which may arise from a read error. The rearrangement links TRBV2 to TRBJ1-2, with D possibly matching TRBD1 (5 bases). Germline CDR1 is SNHLY and CDR2 is FYNNEI. This CDR3 is 14 amino acids long. CDR3 amino acids: CAGSRVEANYGYTF. Written as DNA, the CDR3 is TGTGCCGGCAGCAGGGTGGAAGCTAACTATGGCTACACCTTC.

CDR3 loop: CATNGQSDTGELFF. The CDR3 nucleotides are TGTGCCACCAACGGACAGTCCGATACCGGGGAGCTGTTTTTT. The rearrangement joins TRBV6-6 to TRBJ2-2; a possible D gene is TRBD1 (6 bases). Deletions cut 10 bases from V and 5 bases from J, with 17 bases between. This CDR3 region has 14 residues. CDR1 and CDR2 (germline): MNHNY, SVGAGI (reference sequence).

This sequence joins TRBV28 and TRBJ2-7, with a weak D call TRBD1 (5 bases). V lost 7 bases and J lost 1, with 20 bases in between. The CDR3 length is 16 residues. CDR1 is MDHEN and CDR2 is SYDVKM in the germline V gene. CDR3 amino acids: CASTPMEQGLSYEQYF. In DNA, the CDR3 is TGTGCCAGCACTCCCATGGAGCAGGGTTTATCCTACGAGCAGTACTTC.

V usage is TRBV12-5 and J usage is TRBJ1-5, with no clear D. V was clipped by 4 bases and J by 8 bases, with 21 bases between them. The V gene's germline CDR1 is LGHNT and CDR2 FRNRAP. CDR3 length: 16 residues. The CDR3 region is CASGSYRGTDIKPQHF. DNA of the CDR3: TGTGCTAGTGGTTCTTATCGGGGAACCGACATTAAGCCCCAGCATTTT.

This chain links TRBV10-3 with TRBJ1-3; D uncertain. The CDR3 consists of 14 residues. Germline CDR1 is ENHRY and CDR2 is SYGVKD. The V end was cut by 6 bases, the J end by 0 bases, with 9 bases between. CDR3 amino acids: CAIRGPSSGNTIYF. The DNA of the CDR3 is TGTGCCATCAGGGGCCCGAGCTCTGGAAACACCATATATTTT.

This clone was found a few times. V gene TRBV6-5 combines with J gene TRBJ2-3; 7 nucleotides match TRBD1. Germline lookup yields CDR1 MNHEY and CDR2 SVGAGI. V trimming: 6 bases; J trimming: 3 bases; junction bases outside the gene matches: 3. The CDR3 extends over 13 amino acids. The CDR3 protein is CASRSQGTDTQYF. As DNA, the CDR3 is TGTGCCAGCAGATCACAGGGGACAGATACGCAGTATTTT.

The gene calls are TRBV6-4 and TRBJ2-1; 9 positions agree with TRBD1. Trimming at V came to 6 bases and at J to 8 bases, leaving 8 bases not matched to a gene. Germline assignment: CDR1 MRHNA and CDR2 SNTAGT. This CDR3 contains 14 residues. CDR3 residues: CASRKDRGSYEQFF. The CDR3 DNA sequence: TGTGCCAGCAGGAAGGACAGGGGTTCCTATGAGCAGTTCTTC.

The table lists this clone with a count of one. V is TRBV9 and J is TRBJ1-1; TRBD1 aligns across 9 bases. The CDR3 covers 14 residues. CDR1 is SGDLS and CDR2 is YYNGEE in the germline V gene. The J segment lost 1 base and the V segment lost 2 bases, leaving 0 bases of the junction unmatched. CDR3 region: CASSVTGGNTEAFF. The CDR3 DNA is TGTGCCAGCAGCGTGACAGGGGGGAACACTGAAGCTTTCTTT.

This clone occurred a few times. This rearrangement joins TRBV5-1 to TRBJ1-3; 12 bases agree with TRBD1. CDR1 and CDR2 (germline): SGHRS, YFSETQ. V lost 3 bases to trimming and J lost 2 bases; unmatched junction nucleotides: 3. The CDR3 sequence is 16 residues long. CDR3 sequence: CASSSGDRGPGNTIYF. DNA of the CDR3: TGCGCCAGCAGCTCAGGGGACAGGGGGCCTGGAAACACCATATATTTT. Together with reference TRBV5-1 and TRBJ1-3, the CDR3 gives the full variable domain: KAGVTQTPRYLIKTRGQQVTLSCSPISGHRSVSWYQQTPGQGLQFLFEYFSETQRNKGNFPGRFSGRQFSNSRSEMNVSTLELGDSALYLCASSSGDRGPGNTIYFGEGSWLTVV.